This entry features one T cell receptor beta chain sequence. The data are from a study of blood T cell repertoires in COVID-19. Assay used: immunoSEQ multiplex PCR; TCRdb lists only in-frame clones, some missing. The table lists 190,000 or so clones, about 85% of them singletons. In germline, CDR1 is MDHEN, CDR2 SYDVKM. The CDR3 covers 12 residues. Trimming removed 5 bases at V and 3 bases at J, with 8 bases between. The TCR originated in a man in his forties or fifties who had recovered from COVID-19. V gene TRBV28 combines with J gene TRBJ2-7; no firm D call. Sequencing was carried out using PBMCs or T cells enriched from blood (not recorded which). The CDR3 spells CASSPPIYEQYF. In DNA, the CDR3 is TGTGCCAGCAGTCCCCCTATCTACGAGCAGTACTTC.